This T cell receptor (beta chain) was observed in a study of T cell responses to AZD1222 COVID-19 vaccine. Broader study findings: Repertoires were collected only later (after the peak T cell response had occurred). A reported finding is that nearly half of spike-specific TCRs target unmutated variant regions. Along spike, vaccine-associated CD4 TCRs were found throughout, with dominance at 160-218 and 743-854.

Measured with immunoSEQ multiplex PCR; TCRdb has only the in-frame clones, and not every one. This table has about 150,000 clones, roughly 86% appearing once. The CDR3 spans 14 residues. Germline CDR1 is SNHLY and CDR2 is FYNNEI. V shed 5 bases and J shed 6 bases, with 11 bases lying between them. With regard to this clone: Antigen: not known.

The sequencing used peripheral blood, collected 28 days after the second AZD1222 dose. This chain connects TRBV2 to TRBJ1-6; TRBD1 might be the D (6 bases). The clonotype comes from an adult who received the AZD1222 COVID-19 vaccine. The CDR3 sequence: CASSNNRANSPLHF. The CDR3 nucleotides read TGTGCCAGCAGTAACAACAGGGCTAATTCACCCCTCCACTTT. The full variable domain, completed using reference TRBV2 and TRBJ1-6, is EPEVTQTPSHQVTQMGQEVILRCVPISNHLYFYWYRQILGQKVEFLVSFYNNEISEKSEIFDDQFSVERPDGSNFTLKIRSTKLEDSAMYFCASSNNRANSPLHFGNGTRLTVT.